The 16 T cell receptor beta chains given below trace back to one sample, sequenced in a study of response to subunit inactivated influenza vaccine. MiXCR was run by TCRdb on the RT-PCR reads, yielding one entry per CDR3 protein. The sample lists about 700,000 distinct CDR3 sequences, around 13% occurring once. This material consisted of PBMCs from blood, taken less than 15 days before vaccination. The receptor set was obtained from a man aged 50-60 years who received an inactivated influenza vaccine.

The chain uses TRBV25-1 and TRBJ1-2; no firm D call. V lost 4 bases, J lost 6 bases, and 15 bases lay in between. Germline V gene lookup returns CDR1 MGHDK and CDR2 SYGVNS. The CDR3 is 14 amino acids. CDR3 sequence reads: CASSGEIVKHGYTF. CDR3 nucleotide sequence: TGTGCCAGCAGTGGAGAGATCGTGAAACATGGCTACACCTTC.

This chain connects TRBV10-2 to TRBJ2-2; 11 bases fit TRBD1. V lost 8 bases to trimming and J lost 3 bases; unmatched junction nucleotides: 2. From germline, CDR1 is WSHSY and CDR2 SAAADI. There are 14 residues in the CDR3. The CDR3 DNA sequence: TGCGCCAGCTGGGACAGGGGGTACACCGGGGAGCTGTTTTTT. Protein: CASWDRGYTGELFF.

This clonotype was detected a few times. This chain uses TRBV7-9 with TRBJ2-1; possibly TRBD2 for D (7 bases). The germline V gene has CDR1 SEHNR and CDR2 FQNEAQ (reference sequence). The CDR3 extends over 16 amino acids. Trimming removed 6 bases at V and 4 bases at J, with 19 bases between. The CDR3 DNA reads TGTGCCAGCAGTGGGGGGGCTAGCGACTTTTACAATGAGCAGTTCTTC. Translated, it gives CASSGGASDFYNEQFF.

This chain connects TRBV7-7 to TRBJ2-5; D is undetermined. The germline CDR1 and CDR2 sequences are SSHAT and FNYEAQ (reference sequence). The V gene lost 5 bases and the J gene lost 2 bases, with 9 bases spanning the gap. This CDR3 contains 13 residues. CDR3 nucleotide sequence: TGTGCCAGCAGCACCGATGGGCAAGAGACCCAGTACTTC. Its translation is CASSTDGQETQYF.

This clonotype appeared many times. The chain is built from TRBV29-1 and TRBJ1-3; D possibly corresponds to TRBD1 (5 bases). Germline lookup yields CDR1 SQVTM and CDR2 ANQGSEA. The CDR3 covers 17 residues. The V and J ends lost 2 bases and 2 bases respectively, with 19 bases between them. This chain's CDR3 is CSVESNSRGSAGNTIYF. The CDR3 region has the DNA TGCAGCGTTGAAAGCAACTCACGGGGGTCCGCTGGAAACACCATATATTTT.

The rearrangement links TRBV5-3 to TRBJ2-1; unclear D gene. TRBV5-3 is noted as an ORF with a role that remains uncertain. The V end was cut by 2 bases, the J end by 0 bases, with 12 bases between. This CDR3 spans 16 amino acids. The CDR3 DNA is TGTGCCAGAAGCTTTGGGGTCCCGAGCTCCTACAATGAGCAGTTCTTC. Translation: CARSFGVPSSYNEQFF.

This clonotype occurred a few times. The J gene is TRBJ2-2, the V gene TRBV12-3 or TRBV12-4; the D is unclear. V was clipped by 1 base and J by 7 bases, with 13 bases between them. The CDR3 sequence is 15 residues long. CDR3 in DNA: TGTGCCAGCAGTTTAGTACGACCTGGGGTCGGGGAGCTGTTTTTT. As protein: CASSLVRPGVGELFF.

This clonotype was picked up many times. V gene TRBV7-2 combines with J gene TRBJ1-2; D perhaps matches TRBD1 (6 bases). The CDR3 sequence is 14 residues long. CDR1 SGHTA and CDR2 FQGNSA come from the germline V gene. With 5 bases removed from V and 4 bases from J, the gap between germline ends came to 14 bases. Here the CDR3 DNA reads TGTGCCAGCAGCCCAGCAGGGACAACCTATGGCTACACCTTC. This gives the protein CASSPAGTTYGYTF.

This clonotype was found a few times. The V gene is TRBV15, the J gene TRBJ2-7; no definite D call. The V gene lost 4 bases and the J gene lost 1 base, with 5 bases spanning the gap. Germline CDR1 is LNHNV and CDR2 is YYDKDF (reference sequence). The CDR3 is 12 amino acids. CDR3 sequence (DNA): TGTGCCACCAGCACCCCTTCCTACGAGCAGTACTTC. Amino acid sequence: CATSTPSYEQYF.

This clonotype was seen a handful of times. The rearrangement uses TRBV9 and TRBJ1-4; D call uncertain. V was clipped by 0 bases and J by 0 bases, with 6 bases between them. Germline V CDR1 and CDR2: SGDLS, YYNGEE. The CDR3 covers 15 residues. The CDR3 DNA sequence: TGTGCCAGCAGCGTAGAAGCCGCAACTAATGAAAAACTGTTTTTT. Translating it yields CASSVEAATNEKLFF.

This clonotype was observed at least ten times. This chain links TRBV11-1 with TRBJ2-1, with no clear D. The CDR3 contains 18 residues. Trimming took off 2 bases at V and 6 bases at J, with 23 bases between the two ends. The V gene's germline CDR1 is SGHAT and CDR2 FQDESV (reference sequence). This CDR3 reads CASSLLLILGKSSNEQFF. CDR3 nucleotides: TGTGCCAGCAGCTTATTATTAATCTTGGGGAAATCTTCCAATGAGCAGTTCTTC.

This clonotype was recorded at least ten times. The genes are TRBV7-9 and TRBJ1-1, with D hard to call. Germline V CDR1 and CDR2: SEHNR, FQNEAQ (reference sequence). The CDR3 is made up of 17 amino acids. V shed 1 base and J shed 1 base, with 16 bases lying between them. This CDR3 reads CASSLVLGSGWNTEAFF. DNA for the CDR3: TGTGCCAGCAGCTTAGTTCTCGGCAGCGGTTGGAACACTGAAGCTTTCTTT.

The chain joins TRBV6-1 to TRBJ2-7; D is perhaps TRBD2 (5 bases). In germline, CDR1 is MNHNS, CDR2 SASEGT. CDR3 length: 12 amino acids. Trimming shortened V by 8 bases and J by 0 bases, and 8 bases separated the two germline ends. The CDR3 protein is CASGRDSYEQYF. The CDR3 region has the DNA TGTGCCAGCGGTCGGGACTCCTACGAGCAGTACTTC.

The rearrangement uses TRBV6-2 or TRBV6-3 and TRBJ2-7, with 9 bases aligning to TRBD2. In germline, CDR1 is MNHEY, CDR2 SVGEGT. The CDR3 has 16 amino acids. The V segment lost 0 bases and the J segment 0 bases; nucleotides outside the gene matches: 3. The CDR3, as DNA: TGTGCCAGCAGTTACTCCAGCGGGGGGCTCTCCTACGAGCAGTACTTC. This codes for CASSYSSGGLSYEQYF.

This clonotype was seen a handful of times. The chain is built from TRBV6-5 and TRBJ2-7; D is perhaps TRBD1 or TRBD2 (5 bases each). V was pared by 2 bases and J by 3 bases, with 14 bases between. The germline gives CDR1 MNHEY, CDR2 SVGAGI. This CDR3 contains 15 residues. CDR3 nucleotides: TGTGCCAGCAGTTACCTCGGGGCAGGAAACTACGAGCAGTACTTC. It encodes CASSYLGAGNYEQYF.

The V and J genes are TRBV28 and TRBJ2-7; 15 bases are a match to TRBD2. Germline V gene sequence: CDR1 MDHEN, CDR2 SYDVKM. The CDR3 is 15 amino acids. The junction had 6 bases not matched to a gene; V was cut back by 6 bases and J by 6 bases. The CDR3 here is CASRRTSGRGREQYF. CDR3 DNA: TGTGCCAGCAGACGGACTAGCGGGAGGGGGCGCGAGCAGTACTTC.